This T cell receptor beta chain was documented in a study of T cell responses to AZD1222 COVID-19 vaccine. The wider study: Combined were second doses at about 4 or about 12 weeks. The study, taken as a whole, reports: Unmutated variant regions are reportedly targeted by nearly half of spike-specific TCRs.

Sequencing used immunoSEQ multiplex PCR; TCRdb keeps in-frame clones, though not all of them. The data contain around 97,000 clones, 80% to 90% of them singletons. CDR1 is LNHDA and CDR2 is SQIVND in the germline V gene (reference sequence). The CDR3 length is 14 residues. Trimming removed 9 bases from V and 6 bases from J; junction bases left unmatched: 9. Worth noting for this clone: Its target is unknown.

This sequence was found in an adult in good health. The sample here was peripheral blood, taken on day 0 of AZD1222 vaccination. This chain links TRBV19 with TRBJ2-4; 9 bases are a match to TRBD2. CDR3 coding DNA: TGTGCCAGCGCGGCGGGAGGGCCTTTAAACATTCAGTACTTC. Translation gives CASAAGGPLNIQYF.